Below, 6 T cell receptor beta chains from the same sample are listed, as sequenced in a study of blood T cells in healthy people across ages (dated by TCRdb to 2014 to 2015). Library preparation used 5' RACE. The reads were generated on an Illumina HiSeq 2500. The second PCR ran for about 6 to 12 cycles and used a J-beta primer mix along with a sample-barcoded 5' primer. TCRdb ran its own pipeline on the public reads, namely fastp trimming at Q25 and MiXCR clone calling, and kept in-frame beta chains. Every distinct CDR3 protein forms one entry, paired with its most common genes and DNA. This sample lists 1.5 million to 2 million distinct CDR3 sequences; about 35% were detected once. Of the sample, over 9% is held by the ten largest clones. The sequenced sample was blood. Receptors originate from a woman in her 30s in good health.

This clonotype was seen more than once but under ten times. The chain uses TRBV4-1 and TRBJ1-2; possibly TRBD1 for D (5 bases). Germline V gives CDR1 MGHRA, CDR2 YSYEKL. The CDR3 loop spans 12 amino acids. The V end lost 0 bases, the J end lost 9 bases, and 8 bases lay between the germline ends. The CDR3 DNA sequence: TGCGCCAGCAGCCAAGACAGGGTACGCTACACCTTC. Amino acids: CASSQDRVRYTF.

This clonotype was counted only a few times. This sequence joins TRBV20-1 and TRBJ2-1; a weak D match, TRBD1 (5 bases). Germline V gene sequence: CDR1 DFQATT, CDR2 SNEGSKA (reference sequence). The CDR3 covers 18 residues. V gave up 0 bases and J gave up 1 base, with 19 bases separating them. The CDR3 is CSARDLSRDVWSYNEQFF. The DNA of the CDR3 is TGCAGTGCTAGAGATTTGAGCAGGGATGTATGGTCCTACAATGAGCAGTTCTTC.

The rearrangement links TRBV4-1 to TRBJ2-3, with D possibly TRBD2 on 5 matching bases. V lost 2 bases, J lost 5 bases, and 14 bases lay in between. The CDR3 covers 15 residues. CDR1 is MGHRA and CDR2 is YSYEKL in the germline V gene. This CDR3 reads CASSQRGLAVDTQYF. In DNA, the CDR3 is TGCGCCAGCAGCCAAAGAGGCCTAGCTGTAGATACGCAGTATTTT.

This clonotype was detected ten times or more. In nucleotides, the CDR3 is TGCAGCGCCTGGAACGGGTTGGATTCATACGAGCAGTACTTC. Amino acids: CSAWNGLDSYEQYF. The V and J genes are TRBV29-1 and TRBJ2-7; D ambiguous. Germline CDR1 reads SQVTM; CDR2 reads ANQGSEA. This CDR3 has 14 amino acids. V shed 7 bases and J shed 4 bases, with 20 bases lying between them.

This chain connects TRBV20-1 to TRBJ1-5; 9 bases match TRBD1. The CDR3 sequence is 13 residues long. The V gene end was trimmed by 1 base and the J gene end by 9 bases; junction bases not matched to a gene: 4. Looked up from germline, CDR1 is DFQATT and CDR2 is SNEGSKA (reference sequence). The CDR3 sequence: CSARGQGDRPQHF. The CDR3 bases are TGCAGTGCTAGAGGACAGGGGGACCGGCCCCAGCATTTT.

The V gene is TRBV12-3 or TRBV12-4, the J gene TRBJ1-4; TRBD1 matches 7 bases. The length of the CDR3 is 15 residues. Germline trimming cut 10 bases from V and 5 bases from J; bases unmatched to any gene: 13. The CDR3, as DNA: TGTGCCAACATGAACACCGGGACAGTAAATGAAAAACTGTTTTTT. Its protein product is CANMNTGTVNEKLFF.